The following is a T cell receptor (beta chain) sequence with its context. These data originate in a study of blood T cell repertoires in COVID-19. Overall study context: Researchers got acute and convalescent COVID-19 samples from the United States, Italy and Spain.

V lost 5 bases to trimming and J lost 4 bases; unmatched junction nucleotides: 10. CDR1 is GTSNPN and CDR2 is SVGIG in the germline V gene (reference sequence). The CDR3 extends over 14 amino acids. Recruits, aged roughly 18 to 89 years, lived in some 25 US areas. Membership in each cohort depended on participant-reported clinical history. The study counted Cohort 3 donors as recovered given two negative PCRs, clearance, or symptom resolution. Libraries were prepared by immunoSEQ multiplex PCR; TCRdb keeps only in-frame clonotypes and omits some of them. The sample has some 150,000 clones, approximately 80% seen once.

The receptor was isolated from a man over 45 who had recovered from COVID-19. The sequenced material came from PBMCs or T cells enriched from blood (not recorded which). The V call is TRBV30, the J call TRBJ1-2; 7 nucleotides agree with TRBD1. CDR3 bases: TGTGCCTGGGGGACCGGGACAGCTTTCTATGGCTACACCTTC. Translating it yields CAWGTGTAFYGYTF.